This T cell receptor (beta chain) was found in a study of CXCR3-negative and CXCR3-positive naive CD8 T cells. Germline V gene sequence: CDR1 SQVTM, CDR2 ANQGSEA. This CDR3 region has 18 residues. Each TRB cDNA library was prepared by 5' RACE (with UMI labels). No DNA is given; TCRdb re-called the 5' RACE reads and lists each CDR3 protein once. This table lists about 56,000 distinct CDR3 sequences. This sequence joins TRBV29-1 and TRBJ2-1; checking the TCRdb D call of TRBD1 is not possible without DNA. This TCR came from a human donor in good health. Some clones in this sample may be carry-over from other donors' samples. The sequenced sample was memory CD8+ T cells from blood. CDR3 protein: CSVDGGFEGEANWNEQFF.